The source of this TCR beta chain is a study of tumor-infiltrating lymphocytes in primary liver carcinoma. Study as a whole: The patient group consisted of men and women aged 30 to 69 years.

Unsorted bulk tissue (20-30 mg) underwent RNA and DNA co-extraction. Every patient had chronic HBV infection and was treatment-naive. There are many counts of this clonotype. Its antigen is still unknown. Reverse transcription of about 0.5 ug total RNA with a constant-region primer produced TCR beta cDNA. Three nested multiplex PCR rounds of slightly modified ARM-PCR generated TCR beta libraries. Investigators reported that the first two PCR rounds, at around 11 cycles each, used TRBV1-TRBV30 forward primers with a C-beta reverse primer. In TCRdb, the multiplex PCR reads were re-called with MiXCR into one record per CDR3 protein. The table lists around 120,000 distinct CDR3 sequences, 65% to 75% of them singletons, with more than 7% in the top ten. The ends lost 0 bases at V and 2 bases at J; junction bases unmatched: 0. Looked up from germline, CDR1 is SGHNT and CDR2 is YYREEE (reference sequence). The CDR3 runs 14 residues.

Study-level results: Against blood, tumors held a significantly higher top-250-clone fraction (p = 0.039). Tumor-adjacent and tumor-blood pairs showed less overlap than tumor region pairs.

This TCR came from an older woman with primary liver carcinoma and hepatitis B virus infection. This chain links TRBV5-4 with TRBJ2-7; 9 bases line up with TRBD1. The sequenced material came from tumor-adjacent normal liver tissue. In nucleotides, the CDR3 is TGTGCCAGCAGCTTGGGACAGGGGGCCTACGAGCAGTACTTC. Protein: CASSLGQGAYEQYF.